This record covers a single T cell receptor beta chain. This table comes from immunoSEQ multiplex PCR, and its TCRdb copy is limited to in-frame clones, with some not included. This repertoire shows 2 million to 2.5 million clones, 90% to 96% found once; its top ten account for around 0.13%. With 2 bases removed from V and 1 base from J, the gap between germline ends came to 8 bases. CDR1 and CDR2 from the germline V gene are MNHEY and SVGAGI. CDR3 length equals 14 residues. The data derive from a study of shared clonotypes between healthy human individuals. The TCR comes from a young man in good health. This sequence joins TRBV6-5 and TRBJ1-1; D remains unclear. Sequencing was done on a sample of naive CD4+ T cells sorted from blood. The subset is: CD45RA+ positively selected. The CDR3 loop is CASSYEERNTEAFF. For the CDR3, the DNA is TGTGCCAGCAGTTACGAGGAGCGGAACACTGAAGCTTTCTTT.